Reported below is one TCR beta chain. Its cognate antigen is unknown. The data were taken from a study of blood T cells in healthy people across ages. It was with a sample-barcoded 5' primer and a J-beta primer mix that a second PCR of roughly 7 to 11 cycles was run. Each CDR3 protein is one row after TCRdb ran MiXCR on the 5' RACE reads. This repertoire shows roughly 1.6 million distinct CDR3 sequences, roughly a third found once; its top ten account for approximately 11%. This CDR3 comprises 13 residues. Germline V gene lookup returns CDR1 SEHNR and CDR2 FQNEAQ (reference sequence). V gave up 1 base and J gave up 8 bases, with 11 bases separating them. Broader study findings: Correlation between TCR beta diversity and naive T cell percentage was strong. Across the age range, TCR beta diversity per million T cells fell in a roughly linear way. Donors of long life had a larger count of naive CD4+ cells and greater diversity than aged donors.

Sequencing was carried out using blood. This TCR derives from a woman aged 25 to 39 in good health. The chain recombines TRBV7-9 with TRBJ1-2, with D uncertain. This CDR3 reads CASSLGEPGGYTF. The CDR3 DNA is TGTGCCAGCAGCTTAGGGGAACCGGGAGGCTACACCTTC.